This is a list of T cell receptor beta chains from one sample in a study of T cells in Graves' hyperthyroidism and ophthalmopathy. TCRdb re-called the multiplex PCR reads through MiXCR, storing one row per CDR3 protein. Here the sample spans a few hundred thousand distinct CDR3 sequences, about a sixth being singletons. The specimen sequenced was blood. The source is a middle-aged woman with Graves' ophthalmopathy. Each CDR3 is given without its conserved first and last residue. The order of the fields is V gene, CDR3 length, CDR3 protein.

>TRBV5-1|9
ASSLSNEQF
>TRBV20-1|11
SAIAGVYDTQY
>TRBV6-4|11
ASSEAETDTQY
>TRBV28|17
AIPSSLGQGGLNTGELF
>TRBV19|11
ARPGQGAHEQF
>TRBV5-1|12
ASSIGHSYNEQF
>TRBV13|17
ASSLYPPDKMGFSYEQY
>TRBV30|11
AWSRHLQETQY
>TRBV30|13
AWSLSGTINNEQF
>TRBV11-2|14
ASRSKGGAPDNEQF
>TRBV19|13
ASSSNFGGYNEQF
>TRBV12-3/TRBV12-4|13
ASRPGTEPTQTLH